The rows below give T cell receptor beta chains drawn from one sample of a study of T cells in localized non-small cell lung cancer. This table comes from immunoSEQ multiplex PCR, and its TCRdb copy is limited to in-frame clones, with some not included. The sample records about 41,000 clones, around 83% being singletons. The starting material was PBMCs, obtained before any cancer treatment. Source of these receptors: a man aged 35 to 69 with stage II lung adenocarcinoma. CDR3s include the opening cysteine and the closing phenylalanine or tryptophan. A D gene is named only where the DNA matches it firmly. Clone sizes are given selectively: once, few, many, or a class where the clone is expanded.

v_gene	d_gene	abundance	j_gene	CDR3aa	CDR3nt
TRBV12-5	-	-	TRBJ2-1	CASGETGSEQFF	TGTGCTAGTGGAGAAACAGGGTCTGAGCAGTTCTTC
TRBV19	-	medium-sized	TRBJ1-5	CASSIRDGSNQPQHF	TGTGCCAGTAGTATCCGGGACGGTAGCAATCAGCCCCAGCATTTT
TRBV5-3	TRBD1	-	TRBJ1-5	CARSGHNGTGPLAWPQHF	TGTGCCAGAAGCGGCCATAACGGGACAGGTCCCCTGGCGTGGCCCCAGCATTTT
TRBV6-6	-	-	TRBJ1-1	CASSSSGLTEAFF	TGTGCCAGCAGTTCCTCCGGGCTAACTGAAGCTTTCTTT
TRBV11-2	TRBD2	-	TRBJ2-7	CASSLTTSGGGNEQYF	TGTGCCAGCAGCCTAACCACTAGCGGGGGTGGCAACGAGCAGTACTTC
TRBV9	TRBD1	few	TRBJ1-1	CASSAQDRGSEAFF	TGTGCCAGCAGCGCCCAGGACAGGGGTTCTGAAGCTTTCTTT
TRBV11-2	-	-	TRBJ2-3	CASSPLPSTDTQYF	TGTGCCAGCAGCCCGTTACCAAGCACAGATACGCAGTATTTT
TRBV19	-	-	TRBJ1-5	CASSIRPRFQPQHF	TGTGCCAGTAGCATACGACCGAGGTTTCAGCCCCAGCATTTT
TRBV5-1	TRBD1	-	TRBJ2-7	CASSQGQEGAEQYF	TGCGCCAGCAGCCAGGGACAAGAGGGGGCCGAGCAGTACTTC
TRBV6-5	TRBD1	once	TRBJ1-2	CASSIRQGPLYGYTF	TGTGCCAGCAGTATCCGACAGGGCCCCCTATATGGCTACACCTTC
TRBV19	TRBD2	-	TRBJ2-3	CASSPTSGLAPDTQYF	TGTGCCAGTAGTCCAACCTCGGGACTAGCGCCAGATACGCAGTATTTT
TRBV6-6	TRBD2	-	TRBJ2-3	CASSDSGGAADTQYF	TGTGCCAGCAGTGATAGCGGGGGGGCAGCAGATACGCAGTATTTT
TRBV5-1	TRBD1	-	TRBJ1-1	CASRTGAGTEAFF	TGCGCCAGCAGGACAGGGGCGGGAACTGAAGCTTTCTTT
TRBV7-9	TRBD1	few	TRBJ1-5	CASSHDRADQPQHF	TGTGCCAGCAGCCATGACAGGGCGGATCAGCCCCAGCATTTT
TRBV28	TRBD1	-	TRBJ1-4	CASRGPYEKLFF	TGTGCCAGTAGGGGGCCGTACGAAAAACTGTTTTTT
TRBV19	TRBD1	once	TRBJ2-3	CATPRDRSTDTQYF	TGTGCCACCCCACGGGACAGGAGCACAGATACGCAGTATTTT
TRBV19	-	-	TRBJ1-1	CASTRWDGNTEAFF	TGTGCCAGTACCCGTTGGGACGGAAACACTGAAGCTTTCTTT
TRBV5-1	TRBD1	-	TRBJ2-5	CASSATGGRETQYF	TGCGCCAGCAGCGCCACAGGGGGACGAGAGACCCAGTACTTC
TRBV11-2	-	-	TRBJ2-1	CASSYRDVTNEQFF	TGTGCCAGCAGCTATCGGGACGTGACAAATGAGCAGTTCTTC
TRBV7-9	-	-	TRBJ1-4	CASSSEQGGEKLFF	TGTGCCAGCAGCTCCGAACAGGGCGGGGAAAAACTGTTTTTT
TRBV19	TRBD1	few	TRBJ2-6	CASSNTGQGPGTGANVLTF	TGTGCCAGTAGTAATACGGGACAGGGACCTGGCACTGGGGCCAACGTCCTGACTTTC
TRBV6-5	-	-	TRBJ2-7	CASRRTEDYEQYF	TGTGCCAGCCGCAGGACAGAAGACTACGAGCAGTACTTC
TRBV18	-	-	TRBJ2-2	CASSPREWGSTGELFF	TGTGCCAGCTCACCACGGGAATGGGGGAGCACCGGGGAGCTGTTTTTT
TRBV7-3	TRBD2	-	TRBJ2-7	CASSPMGPSGGREQYF	TGTGCCAGCAGCCCAATGGGGCCTAGCGGGGGCCGCGAGCAGTACTTC
TRBV6-1	-	-	TRBJ1-1	CASSYRVNTEAFF	TGTGCCAGCAGTTATCGGGTGAACACTGAAGCTTTCTTT
TRBV6-5	-	-	TRBJ1-5	CASKTGQNQPQHF	TGTGCCAGCAAAACAGGGCAGAATCAGCCCCAGCATTTT
TRBV7-9	-	few	TRBJ2-7	CASSDGGGYEQYF	TGTGCCAGCAGCGATGGAGGAGGCTACGAGCAGTACTTC
TRBV6-1	-	-	TRBJ1-6	CASSEDLGGVYNSPLHF	TGTGCCAGCAGTGAAGATCTGGGGGGGGTCTATAATTCACCCCTCCACTTT
TRBV7-8	-	-	TRBJ2-7	CASSTGGPSYEQYF	TGTGCCAGCAGCACCGGGGGCCCCTCCTACGAGCAGTACTTC
TRBV7-2	-	-	TRBJ1-4	CASSYGASNEKLFF	TGTGCCAGCAGCTATGGTGCCTCCAATGAAAAACTGTTTTTT
TRBV30	TRBD1	-	TRBJ1-4	CAWTGGLGEKLFF	TGTGCCTGGACAGGGGGGTTAGGTGAAAAACTGTTTTTT
TRBV10-3	-	-	TRBJ2-2	CAISAGSGALSLRTGELFF	TGTGCCATCAGTGCGGGGTCAGGGGCGCTGAGTCTGAGGACCGGGGAGCTGTTTTTT
TRBV30	TRBD1	-	TRBJ2-7	CAWGRDRGPFTYEQYF	TGTGCCTGGGGCCGGGACAGGGGACCATTTACCTACGAGCAGTACTTC
TRBV14	-	few	TRBJ1-5	CASPSLLGSNQPQHF	TGTGCCAGCCCTTCCTTGTTGGGTAGCAATCAGCCCCAGCATTTT
TRBV4-2	TRBD2	-	TRBJ2-1	CASSPRLAGGVDEQFF	TGTGCCAGCAGCCCCAGACTAGCGGGAGGGGTCGATGAGCAGTTCTTC
TRBV5-5	-	-	TRBJ1-5	CASSLAGQNQPQHF	TGTGCCAGCAGCTTGGCGGGTCAGAATCAGCCCCAGCATTTT
TRBV11-2	-	-	TRBJ1-3	CASSPSSGNTIYF	TGTGCCAGCAGCCCCAGCTCTGGAAACACCATATATTTT
TRBV19	TRBD1	few	TRBJ1-2	CASSGFRDRGNLIYGYTF	TGTGCCAGTAGTGGATTCCGGGACAGGGGCAATTTAATCTATGGCTACACCTTC
TRBV18	-	few	TRBJ1-1	CASSPSPLGSQRTEAFF	TGTGCCAGCTCACCAAGTCCTTTAGGGAGCCAAAGGACTGAAGCTTTCTTT
TRBV2	-	-	TRBJ1-1	CASLEAGNTEAFF	TGTGCCAGCCTTGAGGCAGGGAACACTGAAGCTTTCTTT
TRBV6-9	-	-	TRBJ2-2	CATNRDGLPGELFF	TGTGCCACCAACCGGGACGGCCTTCCCGGGGAGCTGTTTTTT
TRBV6-1	-	-	TRBJ1-2	CASSEDGTYGYTF	TGTGCCAGCAGTGAAGATGGGACGTATGGCTACACCTTC
TRBV18	-	once	TRBJ2-1	CASSPRSPRDNEQFF	TGTGCCAGCTCACCACGGTCCCCAAGAGATAATGAGCAGTTCTTC
TRBV10-1	TRBD1	-	TRBJ2-7	CASKGDSSYTISYEQYF	TGCGCCAGCAAGGGGGACAGCTCTTACACCATCTCCTACGAGCAGTACTTC
TRBV2	-	few	TRBJ1-1	CASRATTVNTEAFF	TGTGCCAGCAGGGCGACAACTGTGAACACTGAAGCTTTCTTT
TRBV6-6	-	-	TRBJ1-1	CAIRQAGTEAFF	TGTGCCATCCGCCAGGCGGGGACTGAAGCTTTCTTT
TRBV7-9	TRBD2	-	TRBJ2-3	CASSYSGGTDTQYF	TGTGCCAGCAGCTATAGCGGGGGCACAGATACGCAGTATTTT
TRBV5-1	TRBD2	-	TRBJ2-3	CASSRPGTSGSTDTQYF	TGCGCCAGCAGCCGACCCGGGACTAGCGGGAGCACAGATACGCAGTATTTT
TRBV4-1	-	-	TRBJ1-2	CASSRGPEGVGGYTF	TGCGCCAGCAGCCGGGGTCCAGAGGGGGTGGGTGGCTACACCTTC
TRBV19	-	-	TRBJ1-5	CASNPGTNQPQHF	TGTGCCAGTAACCCAGGCACCAATCAGCCCCAGCATTTT
TRBV27	-	-	TRBJ1-3	CASISLSGNTIYF	TGTGCCAGCATCTCCCTCTCTGGAAACACCATATATTTT
TRBV7-2	TRBD2	-	TRBJ2-3	CASSLNSGGAKDTQYF	TGTGCCAGCAGCCTAAATAGCGGGGGGGCCAAAGATACGCAGTATTTT